The T cell receptor (beta chain) under discussion was sequenced for a study of T cell repertoires in cytomegalovirus infection. CDR1 and CDR2 (germline): SGHNT, YYREEE (reference sequence). Trimming stripped 5 bases from V and 6 bases from J, with 14 bases between. The length of the CDR3 is 13 residues. This clonotype was seen a few times. As yet, its antigen is unknown. One entry per CDR3 protein, called by TCRdb with MiXCR from the reads. The repertoire includes fewer than 1,000,000 distinct CDR3 sequences, under 40% of them detected once, and 13% sits in the top ten. The origin of this receptor is a human donor in good health (CMV status not recorded). Some clones in this sample may be carry-over from other donors' samples. The chain couples TRBV5-4 to TRBJ1-2; no firm D call. This specimen consisted of cultured CD8+ T cells from PBMCs, obtained from culture after CMV antigen stimulation. The CDR3 nucleotides are TGTGCCAGCAGTTCCCCAGGTGGAAATGGCTACACCTTC. It yields the protein CASSSPGGNGYTF.